This is a list of T cell receptor beta chains from one sample in a study of PD-1 blockade in classical Hodgkin lymphoma. Here immunoSEQ multiplex PCR was the method, and the copy in TCRdb shows in-frame clones only, minus some. The sample yields roughly 25,000 clones, 80% seen once. The source was peripheral blood mononuclear cells (PBMCs), collected at baseline. These receptors all come from a human donor with classical Hodgkin lymphoma. CDR3s include the opening cysteine and the closing phenylalanine or tryptophan. Fields, in order: V gene, D gene, J gene, clone size, CDR3 DNA, CDR3 protein. The D gene is left open where the match is weak. Rows give clone size only sometimes, using once, few, many, or a class for an expanded clone.

TRBV4-2,TRBD1,TRBJ1-2,.,TGTGCCAGCAGCCAAGGGACAGGGACCCAATATGGCTACACCTTC,CASSQGTGTQYGYTF
TRBV5-1,.,TRBJ2-5,.,TGCGCCAGCGGAGCTACACAAGAGACCCAGTACTTC,CASGATQETQYF
TRBV4-2,.,TRBJ1-5,.,TGTGCCACTAGCGCGGGACCCATCAATCAGCCCCAGCATTTT,CATSAGPINQPQHF
TRBV19,.,TRBJ2-3,few,TGTGCCAGTAGTTTGTCTGGGAGCACAGATACGCAGTATTTT,CASSLSGSTDTQYF
TRBV2,.,TRBJ1-1,few,TGTGCCAGCGCCTCCGGGACCGTGAACACTGAAGCTTTCTTT,CASASGTVNTEAFF
TRBV2,.,TRBJ1-4,once,TGTGCCAGCACGTCTCCCGGGAGGGAAAAACTGTTTTTT,CASTSPGREKLFF
TRBV5-4,.,TRBJ2-3,few,TGTGCCAGCAGCCAAGTGTGGGCCGCCCCTCCAGATACGCAGTATTTT,CASSQVWAAPPDTQYF
TRBV6-6,TRBD1,TRBJ2-3,.,TGTGCCAGCAGTTACGATAGGGACAGTCATTCAGATACGCAGTATTTT,CASSYDRDSHSDTQYF
TRBV5-1,.,TRBJ1-1,.,TGCGCCAGCAGCTCACAGGGATCGAACACTGAAGCTTTCTTT,CASSSQGSNTEAFF
TRBV10-3,.,TRBJ2-2,once,TGTGCCATCAGTACGAACACCGGGGAGCTGTTTTTT,CAISTNTGELFF
TRBV5-1,TRBD1,TRBJ1-1,once,TGCGCCAGCAGCTTGACCGGGACAGGGGTCACTGAAGCTTTCTTT,CASSLTGTGVTEAFF
TRBV18,TRBD1,TRBJ2-1,.,TGTGCCAGCTCAGGCTTCAGACAGGGGGCGAGCTCCTACAATGAGCAGTTCTTC,CASSGFRQGASSYNEQFF
TRBV11-3,.,TRBJ2-7,.,TGTGCCAGCAGCTCCGACGGGGTAGAGCAGTACTTC,CASSSDGVEQYF
TRBV10-3,TRBD2,TRBJ2-1,.,TGTGCCATCAGTGATGGACTAGCGTACTACAATGAGCAGTTCTTC,CAISDGLAYYNEQFF
TRBV4-3,.,TRBJ1-2,.,TGCGCCAGCAGCCGCAACCTCGGGGGTGTCCGGGGGGGCTACACCTTC,CASSRNLGGVRGGYTF
TRBV6-1,.,TRBJ2-3,.,TGTGCCAGCAGGACTGTGGGGAATACGCAGTATTTT,CASRTVGNTQYF
TRBV19,TRBD1,TRBJ1-2,few,TGTGCCAGTCGTCTCCAGGGGGCGGGGAACTATGGCTACACCTTC,CASRLQGAGNYGYTF
TRBV30,.,TRBJ2-1,once,TGTGCCTGGAGTGCAGTGAGGCAGTTCTTC,CAWSAVRQFF
TRBV10-3,TRBD2,TRBJ2-5,.,TGTGCCGGCCGCGGGGGGCCGGGAGAGACCCAGTACTTC,CAGRGGPGETQYF
TRBV7-2,.,TRBJ2-4,.,TGTGCCAGCAGCCTACCGCCCCAAGGGAACATTCAGTACTTC,CASSLPPQGNIQYF
TRBV2,.,TRBJ2-7,.,TGTGCCACGGAGGACTCCTACGAGCAGTACTTC,CATEDSYEQYF
TRBV6-5,.,TRBJ2-1,.,TGTGCCAGCAGTTCTTGGTCGGCGGACACCTACAATGAGCAGTTCTTC,CASSSWSADTYNEQFF
TRBV10-1,.,TRBJ2-1,.,TGCGCCAGCAGCCCTAACAGGGACGAGCAGTTCTTC,CASSPNRDEQFF
TRBV2,.,TRBJ1-1,.,TGTGCCAGCAGCCAAGGGGAGAACACTGAAGCTTTCTTT,CASSQGENTEAFF
TRBV5-6,TRBD2,TRBJ2-1,.,TGTGCCAGCAGCTTGGATTCTCGGGGGGGTGATGAGCAGTTCTTC,CASSLDSRGGDEQFF
TRBV11-2,.,TRBJ1-5,.,TGTGCCAGCAGCTTGGCAGGAAATCAGCCCCAGCATTTT,CASSLAGNQPQHF
TRBV29-1,.,TRBJ2-2,.,TGCAGCGTTGAACGGACGACCGGGGAGCTGTTTTTT,CSVERTTGELFF
TRBV10-3,.,TRBJ2-7,.,TGTGCCATCAGTGAGTCGCATACGAAGTACTTC,CAISESHTKYF
TRBV6-6,.,TRBJ1-5,.,TGTGCCAGCAGTCCTATAGCGCAGGATTATCAGCCCCAGCATTTT,CASSPIAQDYQPQHF
TRBV6-5,.,TRBJ1-2,.,TGTGCCAGCAGTTACTACGGGGGTGCTAACTATGGCTACACCTTC,CASSYYGGANYGYTF
TRBV6-5,.,TRBJ1-6,.,TGTGCCAGCAGTATCCGGGGATCCTATAATTCACCCCTCCACTTT,CASSIRGSYNSPLHF
TRBV18,.,TRBJ1-5,.,TGTGCCAGCTCACCTCGAGCGAGGGCGGACAATCAGCCCCAGCATTTT,CASSPRARADNQPQHF
TRBV11-3,.,TRBJ2-1,once,TGTGCCAGCAGCTCCCACCACACAATGGGTGAGCAGTTCTTC,CASSSHHTMGEQFF
TRBV5-4,TRBD1,TRBJ1-1,.,TGTGCCAGCAGCCGCACAGGGGGCGGGTGGACTGAAGCTTTCTTT,CASSRTGGGWTEAFF
TRBV4-2,TRBD2,TRBJ2-5,.,TGTGCCAGCAGCCAAGATCTCTGGGCTAGCGGGCCTCAAGAGACCCAGTACTTC,CASSQDLWASGPQETQYF
TRBV29-1,TRBD2,TRBJ2-5,.,TGCAGCGTTGAAGATCGGGCTAGCGGGGGGGAAGAGACCCAGTACTTC,CSVEDRASGGEETQYF
TRBV4-3,.,TRBJ1-6,few,TGCGCCAGCAGCCAAGATGGGGGCCCCTATAATTCACCCCTCCACTTT,CASSQDGGPYNSPLHF
TRBV5-4,.,TRBJ2-7,.,TGTGCCAGCAGCTTGGACGAGCGACTCCATTACGAGCAGTACTTC,CASSLDERLHYEQYF
TRBV6-5,.,TRBJ2-7,medium-sized,TGTGCCAGCAGTTACCGGGGCAGGAGTTCCTCCTACGAGCAGTACTTC,CASSYRGRSSSYEQYF
TRBV29-1,.,TRBJ2-7,.,TGCAGCGTTGCCGAGGGGGCCTACGAGCAGTACTTC,CSVAEGAYEQYF
TRBV10-2,TRBD1,TRBJ2-7,once,TGCGCCAGCAGACCCCTGACAGGGGCAGGAGAGCAGTACTTC,CASRPLTGAGEQYF
TRBV5-5,.,TRBJ1-2,.,TGTGCCAGCAGTCAATCCGCCGGTTATGGCTACACCTTC,CASSQSAGYGYTF
TRBV27,.,TRBJ2-4,.,TGTGCCAGCAGTTTAATTGGTCCGACGGGCATTCAGTACTTC,CASSLIGPTGIQYF
TRBV11-2,TRBD1,TRBJ2-7,.,TGTGCCAGCAGCACCTACAGGGGGAGCTCCTACGAGCAGTACTTC,CASSTYRGSSYEQYF
TRBV19,.,TRBJ2-7,.,TGTGCCAGTAGTACGGCGGGTGGGGAGCAGTACTTC,CASSTAGGEQYF
TRBV5-5,.,TRBJ2-5,.,TGTGCCAGCAGCTCCTTTAGGGGATCGGAGACCCAGTACTTC,CASSSFRGSETQYF
TRBV11-2,TRBD2,TRBJ2-3,.,TGTGCCAGCAGCTCCGGGACTAGCAGGGCAGATACGCAGTATTTT,CASSSGTSRADTQYF
TRBV7-3,.,TRBJ2-2,.,TGTGCCAGCAGGGTCGATATCGCCGGGGAGCTGTTTTTT,CASRVDIAGELFF
TRBV6-5,.,TRBJ1-1,.,TGTGCCAGCACCTTGCGAGCGAACACTGAAGCTTTCTTT,CASTLRANTEAFF
TRBV4-1,.,TRBJ1-1,.,TGCGCCAGCAGCCTAGGGGAGGGGCGGAACACTGAAGCTTTCTTT,CASSLGEGRNTEAFF
TRBV5-5,TRBD1,TRBJ1-2,.,TGTGCCAGCAGGCCACCGGGACAGGGGGTTGTCTATGGCTACACCTTC,CASRPPGQGVVYGYTF
TRBV5-1,.,TRBJ1-1,.,TGTGCCAGCAGCTTGGCCGGGCATTCTGAAGCTTTCTTT,CASSLAGHSEAFF
TRBV4-1,TRBD1,TRBJ2-3,few,TGCGCCAGCAGCCTCGGACAGGGGACGCAGTATTTT,CASSLGQGTQYF
TRBV10-3,.,TRBJ2-7,.,TGTGCCATCAGTGAGTATAGGACGGTACGCGAGCAGTACTTC,CAISEYRTVREQYF
TRBV19,.,TRBJ2-6,.,TGTGCCAGCACTCGAGGGTCTGGGGCCAACGTCCTGACTTTC,CASTRGSGANVLTF